One and the same sample provided the 12 T cell receptor beta chains below, sequenced in a study of Graves' ophthalmopathy and Graves' hyperthyroidism. RNA transcripts provided the template for amplifying TCR beta CDR3 regions. In the first round, RT-PCR was carried out with HTBI primers, and a multiplex PCR formed the second round. A single record per CDR3 protein comes from TCRdb applying MiXCR to the multiplex PCR reads. The sample consists of 500,000 to 600,000 distinct CDR3 sequences, roughly 40% of them appearing once. The specimen was peripheral blood or thyroid tissue (not recorded which). These receptors were collected from an adult man with Graves' hyperthyroidism.

This clonotype was counted at least ten times. V and J are TRBV29-1 and TRBJ2-2, with 9 nucleotides matching TRBD2. From germline, CDR1 is SQVTM and CDR2 ANQGSEA. The CDR3 runs 14 residues. V shed 4 bases and J 5 bases; nucleotides not matched to a gene: 5. CDR3 in DNA: TGCAGCGTTGTTGCGGGAGGGCAAACCGGGGAGCTGTTTTTT. Amino acid sequence: CSVVAGGQTGELFF.

This clonotype was counted many times. This chain links TRBV20-1 with TRBJ1-4; D remains unclear. The germline gives CDR1 DFQATT, CDR2 SNEGSKA (reference sequence). The CDR3 extends over 17 amino acids. V was pared by 0 bases and J by 0 bases, with 14 bases between. The CDR3 DNA follows: TGCAGTGCTAGAGATCTTAGAGGGTTTGCAACTAATGAAAAACTGTTTTTT. This gives the protein CSARDLRGFATNEKLFF.

This clonotype was seen a handful of times. This chain joins TRBV20-1 and TRBJ1-2; 7 bases match TRBD1. The CDR3 consists of 15 residues. Trimming cost V 7 bases and J 2 bases; bases outside gene matches: 13. The germline CDR1 and CDR2 sequences are DFQATT and SNEGSKA (reference sequence). The CDR3 DNA reads as TGCAGTGGTCGGGGGGGGGAGGGGGCCAACTATGGCTACACCTTC. Its protein product is CSGRGGEGANYGYTF.

The CDR3: CSAMETQYF. The DNA for the CDR3 is TGCAGTGCTATGGAGACCCAGTACTTC. The chain joins TRBV20-1 to TRBJ2-5; D is ambiguous. Germline values: CDR1 DFQATT, CDR2 SNEGSKA (reference sequence). This CDR3 comprises 9 residues. V lost 4 bases and J lost 5, with 2 bases in between.

The V and J genes are TRBV7-3 and TRBJ1-5; D is perhaps TRBD1 (6 bases). Per the germline V gene, CDR1 is SGHTA and CDR2 is FQGTGA. This CDR3 contains 15 residues. V gave up 5 bases and J gave up 11 bases, with 22 bases separating them. For the CDR3, the DNA is TGTGCCAGCAGCGCGCCGGGGGGCCAGCGAGAGACCCAGCATTTT. It codes for CASSAPGGQRETQHF.

The genes are TRBV20-1 and TRBJ2-6; D is undetermined. Deletions cut 4 bases from V and 4 bases from J, with 11 bases between. Germline values: CDR1 DFQATT, CDR2 SNEGSKA (reference sequence). The CDR3 is 14 residues long. In DNA form, the CDR3 reads TGCAGTGCTAACTGGGTCTCAGGGGCCAACGTCCTGACTTTC. This encodes CSANWVSGANVLTF.

This clonotype appeared once. The chain uses TRBV20-1 and TRBJ1-5, with D uncertain. This CDR3 has 15 amino acids. CDR1 and CDR2 (germline): DFQATT, SNEGSKA (reference sequence). With 6 bases removed from V and 2 bases from J, the gap between germline ends came to 17 bases. The CDR3 DNA follows: TGCAGTGCCGTAGCGGGGAATGTCGGCAATCAGCCCCAGCATTTT. Its translation: CSAVAGNVGNQPQHF.

This clonotype was counted at least ten times. The genes are TRBV5-1 and TRBJ1-2, with a tentative D call TRBD1 (5 bases). Germline V CDR1 and CDR2: SGHRS, YFSETQ. The CDR3 is 13 amino acids. The ends were cut back, 2 bases at V and 3 bases at J, with 8 bases in the middle. The CDR3 protein is CASSFDSDYGYTF. The CDR3 DNA reads TGCGCCAGCAGCTTTGACAGTGACTATGGCTACACCTTC.

As regards this clonotype: A read error may explain this, as a much larger clone is one base away. The chain combines TRBV24-1 with TRBJ1-1; D is uncertain. Germline V lookup: CDR1 KGHDR, CDR2 SFDVKD. The CDR3 runs 13 residues. This chain's CDR3 is CATRDSRGTEAFF. The CDR3 DNA reads as TGTGCCACCCGTGATAGCCGGGGCACTGAAGCTTTCTTT.

This clonotype has only a few counts. This chain uses TRBV9 with TRBJ2-2, with a tentative D call TRBD2 (6 bases). Trimming shortened V by 4 bases and J by 3 bases, and 16 bases separated the two germline ends. This CDR3 is 16 amino acids long. Germline values: CDR1 SGDLS, CDR2 YYNGEE. The CDR3: CASSRQIWGDTGELFF. The CDR3 DNA follows: TGTGCCAGCAGCCGCCAAATTTGGGGGGACACCGGGGAGCTGTTTTTT.

This clonotype was detected only a few times. The chain has TRBV15 and TRBJ2-5, with D perhaps TRBD1 or TRBD2 (5 bases each). The J call may be incorrect, as the DNA end agrees better with TRBJ2-1. CDR1 is LNHNV, CDR2 YYDKDF, per germline (reference sequence). This CDR3 is built from 11 residues. CDR3 sequence reads: CATSGGNEQFF. CDR3 nucleotide sequence: TGTGCCACCAGCGGGGGCAATGAGCAGTTCTTC.

The rearrangement joins TRBV14 to TRBJ2-2; 10 bases line up with TRBD2. This CDR3 contains 17 residues. Germline V gene data show CDR1 as SGHDN and CDR2 as FVKESK. J was trimmed by 4 bases and V by 1 base; bases with no gene match: 6. The CDR3 is CASSQVGLADSTGELFF. The CDR3 nucleotides read TGTGCCAGCAGCCAAGTAGGACTAGCGGACTCCACCGGGGAGCTGTTTTTT.